The text below deals with one T cell receptor beta chain. Its target is not known. This sample was included in a study of shared clonotypes between healthy human individuals. Findings and limits, study-wide: Naive subsets generally exceeded memory subsets in estimated richness. Sequencing depth was expected to influence donor clonotype sharing. Some naive CD4 clonotypes, 4.5% to 5.5%, turned up in common across several donors.

The assay used deep level. Assay used: immunoSEQ multiplex PCR; TCRdb lists only in-frame clones, some missing. The repertoire holds over 2 million clones, about 95% seen once, with roughly 1% in the top ten. Naive-designated CD8 cells lacked CD45RO, were positively enriched for CCR7, and omitted terminally differentiated effector memory CD45RA+ cells. The TCR comes from a young man in good health. The sample was naive CD8+ T cells sorted from blood.

CDR3 sequence (DNA): TGTGCCAGCAGCCCTAATGCAGGGGCCCTTGTGGAGACCCAGTACTTC. It codes for CASSPNAGALVETQYF. The rearrangement uses TRBV7-9 and TRBJ2-5; weak D call: TRBD1 (6 bases). The V gene's germline CDR1 is SEHNR and CDR2 FQNEAQ (reference sequence). This CDR3 is 16 amino acids long. Trimming removed 5 bases at V and 5 bases at J, with 21 bases between.